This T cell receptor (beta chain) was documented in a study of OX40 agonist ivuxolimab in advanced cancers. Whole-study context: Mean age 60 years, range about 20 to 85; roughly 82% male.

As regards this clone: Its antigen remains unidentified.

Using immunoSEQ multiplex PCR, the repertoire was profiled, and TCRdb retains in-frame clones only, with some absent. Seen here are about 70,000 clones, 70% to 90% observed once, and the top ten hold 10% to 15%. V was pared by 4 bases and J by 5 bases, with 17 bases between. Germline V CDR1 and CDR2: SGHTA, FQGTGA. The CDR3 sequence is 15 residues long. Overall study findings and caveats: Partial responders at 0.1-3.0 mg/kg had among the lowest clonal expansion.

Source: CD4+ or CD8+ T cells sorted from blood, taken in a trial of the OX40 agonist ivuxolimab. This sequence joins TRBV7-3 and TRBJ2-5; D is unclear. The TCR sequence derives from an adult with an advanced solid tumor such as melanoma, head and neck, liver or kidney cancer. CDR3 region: CASSSSGVKEETQYF. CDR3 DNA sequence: TGTGCCAGCAGCTCTAGTGGGGTAAAAGAGGAGACCCAGTACTTC.